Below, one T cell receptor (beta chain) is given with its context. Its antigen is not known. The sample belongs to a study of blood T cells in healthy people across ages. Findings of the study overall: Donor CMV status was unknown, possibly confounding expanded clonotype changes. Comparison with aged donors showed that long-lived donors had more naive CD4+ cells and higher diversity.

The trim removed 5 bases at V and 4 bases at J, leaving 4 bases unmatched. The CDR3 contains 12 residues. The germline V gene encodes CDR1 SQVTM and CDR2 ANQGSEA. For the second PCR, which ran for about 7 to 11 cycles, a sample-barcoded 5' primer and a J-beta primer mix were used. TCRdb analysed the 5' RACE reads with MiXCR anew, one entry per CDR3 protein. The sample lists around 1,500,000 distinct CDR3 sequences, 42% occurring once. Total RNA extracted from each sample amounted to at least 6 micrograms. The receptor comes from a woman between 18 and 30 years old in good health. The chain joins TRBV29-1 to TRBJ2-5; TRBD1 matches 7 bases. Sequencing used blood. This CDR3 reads CSVKGAPETQYF. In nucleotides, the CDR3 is TGCAGCGTTAAGGGGGCCCCAGAGACCCAGTACTTC.